The sequence of this TCR beta chain was determined in a study of blood T cell repertoires in COVID-19. Study background: Whether acute or convalescent, the COVID-19 samples came from the United States, Italy and Spain.

The V end was cut by 2 bases, the J end by 10 bases, with 9 bases between. Germline values: CDR1 WSHSY, CDR2 SAAADI. CDR3 size: 13 residues. As originally analysed: From reference gene primer amplification, estimates of nucleated cell counts were derived. The protocol was immunoSEQ multiplex PCR, while the TCRdb copy is restricted to in-frame clones and leaves out a portion. Clone size and the V and J calls come from that table; the DNA yielded D and trimming. In the table there are over 45,000 clones, around 85% of which are singletons. This TCR came from a woman of 80 years or more with acute or convalescent COVID-19. Sequenced: peripheral blood. This rearrangement joins TRBV10-2 to TRBJ1-6; D gene unclear. The DNA of the CDR3 is TGCGCCAGCAGTGAGGGGCTGTCCTCACCCCTCCACTTT. Protein product: CASSEGLSSPLHF.